A selection of T cell receptor beta chains follows, all from one sample in a study of CD8+ T cells in alopecia areata. The repertoire was sequenced with immunoSEQ multiplex PCR; TCRdb's copy has only in-frame clones and lacks some. The table lists 100,000 to 150,000 clones, around 50% of them singletons. Sequenced material: NKG2D-low CD8+ T cells sorted from blood. The receptors were gathered from a human donor with alopecia areata. The CDR3 runs from the conserved cysteine through the conserved F or W. The order of the fields is V gene, J gene, D gene, clone size, CDR3 protein, CDR3 DNA. A D gene is named only where the DNA matches it firmly. Rows give clone size only sometimes, using once, few, many, or a class for an expanded clone.

>TRBV5-4|TRBJ2-7|NA|NA
CASSLGGEQYF
TGTGCCAGCAGCTTGGGTGGCGAGCAGTACTTC
>TRBV6-4|TRBJ2-3|TRBD1|once
CASSDSTGGDTQYF
TGTGCCAGCAGTGACTCGACAGGGGGCGATACGCAGTATTTT
>TRBV4-1|TRBJ2-5|TRBD2|NA
CASSPSDLRGETQYF
TGCGCCAGCAGCCCCTCGGACTTGCGGGGGGAGACCCAGTACTTC
>TRBV14|TRBJ2-1|TRBD2|NA
CASSQDVGLAGHNEQFF
TGTGCCAGCAGCCAAGATGTCGGACTAGCGGGACACAATGAGCAGTTCTTC
>TRBV29-1|TRBJ1-1|NA|NA
CSANQGGTEAFF
TGCAGCGCGAATCAGGGTGGAACTGAAGCTTTCTTT
>TRBV7-9|TRBJ1-1|NA|NA
CASSSLRRGNTEAFF
TGTGCCAGCAGCTCACTTCGCAGGGGGAACACTGAAGCTTTCTTT
>TRBV25-1|TRBJ2-1|TRBD1|NA
CASSEGGQVYTEQFF
TGTGCCAGCAGTGAAGGGGGACAGGTATACACTGAGCAGTTCTTC
>TRBV5-8|TRBJ1-1|NA|NA
CASSPWGAEAFF
TGTGCCAGCAGCCCCTGGGGTGCTGAAGCTTTCTTT
>TRBV29-1|TRBJ2-7|NA|NA
CSVEMESYEQYF
TGCAGCGTTGAAATGGAGAGCTACGAGCAGTACTTC
>TRBV11-2|TRBJ2-7|NA|NA
CASSTDSYEQYF
TGTGCCAGCAGCACCGACAGCTACGAGCAGTACTTC
>TRBV2|TRBJ2-7|NA|NA
CAGQADQGPYF
TGTGCCGGGCAGGCGGATCAGGGGCCGTACTTC
>TRBV29-1|TRBJ2-3|NA|few
CSALVDDTQYF
TGCAGCGCTTTGGTAGACGATACGCAGTATTTT
>TRBV4-2|TRBJ2-2|NA|NA
CASSQEEGDYTGELFF
TGTGCCAGCAGCCAAGAGGAAGGGGACTACACCGGGGAGCTGTTTTTT
>TRBV9|TRBJ1-1|NA|NA
CASSVAPNTEAFF
TGTGCCAGCAGCGTGGCGCCAAACACTGAAGCTTTCTTT
>TRBV2|TRBJ2-5|TRBD2|once
CASSDVVAGVMETQYF
TGTGCCAGCAGTGATGTAGTAGCGGGGGTAATGGAGACCCAGTACTTC
>TRBV7-8|TRBJ2-2|NA|few
CASSLAGYTGELFF
TGTGCCAGCAGCTTAGCAGGGTACACCGGGGAGCTGTTTTTT